The 8 T cell receptor beta chains reported below all come from one sample, sequenced in a study of PD-1 blockade in classical Hodgkin lymphoma. All trial patients relapsed after autologous stem cell transplantation. The protocol was immunoSEQ multiplex PCR, while the TCRdb copy is restricted to in-frame clones and leaves out a portion. The repertoire holds 40,000 to 65,000 clones, 81% seen once, with roughly 15% in the top ten. Source: peripheral blood mononuclear cells (PBMCs), taken at baseline. The receptors shown here come from a human donor with classical Hodgkin lymphoma.

The chain couples TRBV5-4 to TRBJ1-1, with 7 bases fitting TRBD1. The CDR3 sequence is 15 residues long. The V gene end was trimmed by 4 bases and the J gene end by 3 bases; junction bases not matched to a gene: 9. The germline gives CDR1 SGHNT, CDR2 YYREEE (reference sequence). The CDR3 nucleotides are TGTGCCAGCAGCACCCGACAGGGAAGGGACACTGAAGCTTTCTTT. Translated: CASSTRQGRDTEAFF.

In this sample, this clone turned up once. The CDR3 sequence: CASSISDRSKNIQYF. The CDR3 nucleotides read TGTGCCAGTAGTATCTCGGACAGATCCAAAAACATTCAGTACTTC. J is TRBJ2-4 and V is TRBV19; the D gene is possibly TRBD1 (6 bases). Trimming cost V 3 bases and J 2 bases, with 11 bases left between them. CDR3 size: 15 residues. The V gene's germline CDR1 is LNHDA and CDR2 SQIVND (reference sequence). The variable domain in full, completed from reference TRBV19 and TRBJ2-4, reads DGGITQSPKYLFRKEGQNVTLSCEQNLNHDAMYWYRQDPGQGLRLIYYSQIVNDFQKGDIAEGYSVSREKKESFPLTVTSAQKNPTAFYLCASSISDRSKNIQYFGAGTRLSVL.

V and J are TRBV9 and TRBJ2-1; D gene ambiguous. The V end was cut by 5 bases, the J end by 1 base, with 13 bases between. Germline-derived CDR1 and CDR2 are SGDLS and YYNGEE. This CDR3 comprises 15 residues. CDR3 protein: CASSYSSWSYNEQFF. CDR3 in DNA: TGTGCCAGCAGTTATAGCAGTTGGTCCTACAATGAGCAGTTCTTC.

The chain links TRBV5-1 to TRBJ2-3; no definite D call. Germline loops: CDR1 SGHRS, CDR2 YFSETQ. The CDR3 totals 14 residues. Between the trimmed V and J ends, which lost 0 bases and 4 bases, there was a span of 9 bases. CDR3 nucleotide sequence: TGCGCCAGCAGCTTGGGCTGGGGTGCAGATACGCAGTATTTT. Its translation is CASSLGWGADTQYF.

The chain couples TRBV18 to TRBJ1-5; 8 nucleotides agree with TRBD1. Germline trimming cut 4 bases from V and 6 bases from J; bases unmatched to any gene: 8. The germline CDR1 and CDR2 sequences are KGHSH and LQKENI. CDR3 length: 15 amino acids. DNA for the CDR3: TGTGCCAGCTCACTCACGACAGGGGTTAGTCAGCCCCAGCATTTT. Translated, it gives CASSLTTGVSQPQHF.

The genes are TRBV5-1 and TRBJ2-3, with D perhaps matching TRBD2 (6 bases). Trimming left V 2 bases short and J 4 bases short, with 8 bases between. The CDR3 length is 13 residues. Germline CDR1 and CDR2: SGHRS and YFSETQ. The CDR3 DNA reads TGCGCCAGCAGCTTTCCGGGAGCAGATACGCAGTATTTT. It encodes CASSFPGADTQYF.

The chain carries TRBV7-9 and TRBJ1-1, with 7 bases matching TRBD1. V lost 8 bases, J lost 11 bases, and 17 bases stayed unmatched. The CDR3 sequence is 14 residues long. CDR1 and CDR2 (germline): SEHNR, FQNEAQ (reference sequence). CDR3 nucleotides: TGTGCCAGCCTCGGAGAGGGGGCTCTTAAGGGGGCTTTCTTT. It encodes CASLGEGALKGAFF. The variable domain in full, with the rest retrieved from reference TRBV7-9 and TRBJ1-1, is DTGVSQNPRHKITKRGQNVTFRCDPISEHNRLYWYRQTLGQGPEFLTYFQNEAQLEKSRLLSDRFSAERPKGSFSTLEIQRTEQGDSAMYLCASLGEGALKGAFFGQGTRLTVV.

This chain joins TRBV4-2 and TRBJ2-5; D is undetermined. Looked up from germline, CDR1 is LGHNA and CDR2 is YNFKEQ. The V and J ends lost 4 bases and 0 bases respectively, with 3 bases between them. This CDR3 region has 12 residues. The CDR3 DNA sequence: TGTGCCAGCAGCCGGGACCAAGAGACCCAGTACTTC. It encodes CASSRDQETQYF.